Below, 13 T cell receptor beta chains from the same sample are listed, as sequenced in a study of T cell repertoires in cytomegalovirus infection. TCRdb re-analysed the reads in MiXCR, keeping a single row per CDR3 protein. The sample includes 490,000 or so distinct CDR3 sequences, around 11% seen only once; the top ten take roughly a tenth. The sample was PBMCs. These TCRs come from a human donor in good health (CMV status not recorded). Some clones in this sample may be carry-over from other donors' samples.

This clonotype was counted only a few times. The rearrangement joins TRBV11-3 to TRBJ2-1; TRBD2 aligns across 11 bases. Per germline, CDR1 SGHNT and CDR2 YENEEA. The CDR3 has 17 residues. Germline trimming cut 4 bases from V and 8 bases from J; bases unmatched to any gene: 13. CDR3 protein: CASSYYSGGAHSYEQFF. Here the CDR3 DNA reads TGTGCCAGCAGCTACTATAGCGGGGGGGCCCATAGTTATGAGCAGTTCTTC.

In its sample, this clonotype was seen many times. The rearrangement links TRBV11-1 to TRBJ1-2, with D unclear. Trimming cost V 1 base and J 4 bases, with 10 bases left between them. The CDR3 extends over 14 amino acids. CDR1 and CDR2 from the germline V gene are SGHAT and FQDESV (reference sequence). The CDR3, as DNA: TGTGCCAGCAGCTTAGGGAGCGGGAGCTATGGCTACACCTTC. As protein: CASSLGSGSYGYTF.

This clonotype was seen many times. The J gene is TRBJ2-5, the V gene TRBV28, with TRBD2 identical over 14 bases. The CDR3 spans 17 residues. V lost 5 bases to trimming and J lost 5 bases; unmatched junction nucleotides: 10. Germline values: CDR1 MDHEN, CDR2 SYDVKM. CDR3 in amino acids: CASSPSTGLAGGETQYF. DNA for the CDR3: TGTGCCAGCAGTCCTAGTACCGGACTAGCGGGAGGTGAGACCCAGTACTTC.

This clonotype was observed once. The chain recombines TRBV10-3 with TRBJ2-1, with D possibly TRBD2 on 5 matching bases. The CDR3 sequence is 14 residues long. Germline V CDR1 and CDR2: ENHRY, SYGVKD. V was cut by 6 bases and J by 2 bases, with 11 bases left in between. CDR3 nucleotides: TGTGCCATCAGGCTGAGGGAGACCTACAATGAGCAGTTCTTC. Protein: CAIRLRETYNEQFF.

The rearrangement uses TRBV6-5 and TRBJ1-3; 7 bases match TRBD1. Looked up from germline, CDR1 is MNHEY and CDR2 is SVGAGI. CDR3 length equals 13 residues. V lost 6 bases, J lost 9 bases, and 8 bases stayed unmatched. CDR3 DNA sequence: TGTGCCAGCAGCCCGGGACAGAGTATCACCATATATTTT. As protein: CASSPGQSITIYF.

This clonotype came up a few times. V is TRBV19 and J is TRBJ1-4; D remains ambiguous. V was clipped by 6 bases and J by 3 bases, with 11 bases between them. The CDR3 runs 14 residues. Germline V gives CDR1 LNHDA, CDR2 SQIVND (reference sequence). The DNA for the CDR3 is TGTGCCAGTAGAGACAATGATGCTAATGAAAAACTGTTTTTT. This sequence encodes CASRDNDANEKLFF.

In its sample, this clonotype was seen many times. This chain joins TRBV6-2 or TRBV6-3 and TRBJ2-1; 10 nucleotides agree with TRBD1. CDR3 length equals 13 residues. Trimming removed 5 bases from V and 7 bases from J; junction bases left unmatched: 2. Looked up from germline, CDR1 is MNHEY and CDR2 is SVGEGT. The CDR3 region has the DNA TGTGCCAGCAGTGGACAGGGGGAAAATGAGCAGTTCTTC. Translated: CASSGQGENEQFF.

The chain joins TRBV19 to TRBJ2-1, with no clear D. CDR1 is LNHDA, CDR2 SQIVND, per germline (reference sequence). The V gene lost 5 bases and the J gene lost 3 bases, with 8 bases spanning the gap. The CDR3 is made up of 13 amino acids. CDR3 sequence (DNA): TGTGCCAGTAGTGACACTGGCTACAATGAGCAGTTCTTC. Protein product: CASSDTGYNEQFF.

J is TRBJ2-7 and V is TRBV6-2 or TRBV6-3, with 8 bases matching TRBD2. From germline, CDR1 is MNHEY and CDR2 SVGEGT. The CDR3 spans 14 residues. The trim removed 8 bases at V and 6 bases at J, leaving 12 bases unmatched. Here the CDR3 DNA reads TGTGCCAGCTGGAGAGCGGGAGTAGTCGGCGAGCAGTACTTC. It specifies CASWRAGVVGEQYF.

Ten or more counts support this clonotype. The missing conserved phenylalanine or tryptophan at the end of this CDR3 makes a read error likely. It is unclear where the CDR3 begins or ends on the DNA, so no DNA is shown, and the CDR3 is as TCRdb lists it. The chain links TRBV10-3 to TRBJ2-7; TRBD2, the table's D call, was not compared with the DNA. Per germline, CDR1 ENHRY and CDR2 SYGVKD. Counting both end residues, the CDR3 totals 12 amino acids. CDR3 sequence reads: CAISDGTSGALL.

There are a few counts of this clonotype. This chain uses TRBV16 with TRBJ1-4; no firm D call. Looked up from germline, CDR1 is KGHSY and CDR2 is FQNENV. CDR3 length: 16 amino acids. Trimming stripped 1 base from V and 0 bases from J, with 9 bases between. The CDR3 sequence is CASSQLQLATNEKLFF. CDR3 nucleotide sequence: TGTGCCAGCAGCCAATTACAGCTTGCAACTAATGAAAAACTGTTTTTT.

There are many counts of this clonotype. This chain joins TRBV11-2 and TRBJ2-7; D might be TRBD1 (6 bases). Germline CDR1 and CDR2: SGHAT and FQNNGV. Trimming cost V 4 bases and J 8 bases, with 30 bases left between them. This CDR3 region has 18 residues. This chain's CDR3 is CASSWLTGLNVRGTKQYF. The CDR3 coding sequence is TGTGCCAGCAGCTGGCTTACAGGGTTGAACGTACGGGGAACGAAGCAGTACTTC.

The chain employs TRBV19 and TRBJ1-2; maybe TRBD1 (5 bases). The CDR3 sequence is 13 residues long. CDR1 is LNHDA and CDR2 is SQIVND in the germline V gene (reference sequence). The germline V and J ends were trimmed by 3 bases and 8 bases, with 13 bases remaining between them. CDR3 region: CASSIREGYGYTF. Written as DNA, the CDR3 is TGTGCCAGTAGTATCCGGGAGGGGTACGGCTACACCTTC.